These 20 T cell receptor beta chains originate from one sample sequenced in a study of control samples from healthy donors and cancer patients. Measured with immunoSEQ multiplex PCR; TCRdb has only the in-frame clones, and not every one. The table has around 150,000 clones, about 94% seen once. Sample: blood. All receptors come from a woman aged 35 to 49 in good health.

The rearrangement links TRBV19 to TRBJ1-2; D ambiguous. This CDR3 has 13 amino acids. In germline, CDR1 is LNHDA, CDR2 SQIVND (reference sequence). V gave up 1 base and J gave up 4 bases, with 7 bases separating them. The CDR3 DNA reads TGTGCCAGTAGTATAGGACGGATCTATGGCTACACCTTC. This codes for CASSIGRIYGYTF.

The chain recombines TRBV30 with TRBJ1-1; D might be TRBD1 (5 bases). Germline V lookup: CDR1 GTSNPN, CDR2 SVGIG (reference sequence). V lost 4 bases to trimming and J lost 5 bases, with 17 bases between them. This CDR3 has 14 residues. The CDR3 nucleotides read TGTGCCTGGATGAATTCGGGGCGCGGAACTGAAGCTTTCTTT. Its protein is CAWMNSGRGTEAFF.

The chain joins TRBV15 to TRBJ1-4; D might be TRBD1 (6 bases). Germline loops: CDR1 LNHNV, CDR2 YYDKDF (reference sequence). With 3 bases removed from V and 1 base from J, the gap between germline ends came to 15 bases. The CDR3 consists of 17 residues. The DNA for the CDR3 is TGTGCCACCAGCAGGCCCCGGGGGGGGCTAACTAATGAAAAACTGTTTTTT. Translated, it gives CATSRPRGGLTNEKLFF.

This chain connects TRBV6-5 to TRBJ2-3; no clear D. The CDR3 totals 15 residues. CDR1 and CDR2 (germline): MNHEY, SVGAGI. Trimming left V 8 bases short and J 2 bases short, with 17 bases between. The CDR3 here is CASVYADPNTDTQYF. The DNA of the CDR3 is TGTGCCAGCGTATACGCGGACCCTAACACAGATACGCAGTATTTT.

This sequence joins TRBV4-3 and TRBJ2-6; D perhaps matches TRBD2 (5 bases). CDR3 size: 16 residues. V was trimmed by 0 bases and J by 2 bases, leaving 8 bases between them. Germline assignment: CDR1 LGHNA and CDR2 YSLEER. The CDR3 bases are TGCGCCAGCAGCCAAGAATGGGGAGCTGGGGCCAACGTCCTGACTTTC. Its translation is CASSQEWGAGANVLTF.

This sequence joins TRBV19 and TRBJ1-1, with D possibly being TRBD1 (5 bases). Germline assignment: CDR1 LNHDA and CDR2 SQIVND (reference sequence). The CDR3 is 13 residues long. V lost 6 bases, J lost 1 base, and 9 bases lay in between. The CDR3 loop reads CASRPQGNTEAFF. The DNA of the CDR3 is TGTGCCAGTAGGCCTCAGGGGAACACTGAAGCTTTCTTT.

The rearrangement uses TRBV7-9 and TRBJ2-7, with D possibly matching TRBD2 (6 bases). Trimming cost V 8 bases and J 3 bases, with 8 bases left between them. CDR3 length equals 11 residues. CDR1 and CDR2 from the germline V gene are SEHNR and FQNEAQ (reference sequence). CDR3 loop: CASSRDYEQYF. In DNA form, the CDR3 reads TGTGCCAGCTCGCGGGACTACGAGCAGTACTTC.

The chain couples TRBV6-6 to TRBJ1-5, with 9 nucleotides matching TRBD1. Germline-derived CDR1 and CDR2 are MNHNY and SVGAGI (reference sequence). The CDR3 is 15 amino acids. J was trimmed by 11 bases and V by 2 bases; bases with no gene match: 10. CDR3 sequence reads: CASSYRDRVRPAQHF. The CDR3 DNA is TGTGCCAGCAGTTACAGGGACAGGGTGCGACCAGCCCAGCATTTT.

Here the CDR3 DNA reads TGTGCCAGCAGCCCACCCGGTACTGAAGCTTTCTTT. This sequence encodes CASSPPGTEAFF. This chain links TRBV7-8 with TRBJ1-1, with D unclear. Trimming shortened V by 5 bases and J by 5 bases, and 9 bases separated the two germline ends. The CDR3 length is 12 residues. Germline loops: CDR1 SGHVS, CDR2 FQNEAQ.

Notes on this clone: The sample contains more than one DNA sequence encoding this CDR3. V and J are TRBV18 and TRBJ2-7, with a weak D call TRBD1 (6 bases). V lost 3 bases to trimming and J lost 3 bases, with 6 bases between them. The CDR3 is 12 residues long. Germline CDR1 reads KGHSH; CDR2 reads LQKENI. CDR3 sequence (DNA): TGTGCCAGCTCACCGGACAGCTACGAGCAGTACTTC. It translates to CASSPDSYEQYF.

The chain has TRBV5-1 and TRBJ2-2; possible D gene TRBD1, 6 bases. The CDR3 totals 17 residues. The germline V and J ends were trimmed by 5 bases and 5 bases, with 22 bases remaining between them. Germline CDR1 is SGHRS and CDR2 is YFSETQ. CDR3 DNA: TGCGCCAGCAGAAGTACAGGGATCCTGAAGTTGACCGGGGAGCTGTTTTTT. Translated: CASRSTGILKLTGELFF.

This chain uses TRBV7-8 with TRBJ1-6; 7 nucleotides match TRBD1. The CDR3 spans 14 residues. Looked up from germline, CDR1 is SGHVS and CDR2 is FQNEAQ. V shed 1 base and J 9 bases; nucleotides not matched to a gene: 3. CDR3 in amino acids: CASSLGQGGSPLHF. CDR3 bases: TGTGCCAGCAGCTTAGGCCAGGGGGGTTCACCCCTCCACTTT.

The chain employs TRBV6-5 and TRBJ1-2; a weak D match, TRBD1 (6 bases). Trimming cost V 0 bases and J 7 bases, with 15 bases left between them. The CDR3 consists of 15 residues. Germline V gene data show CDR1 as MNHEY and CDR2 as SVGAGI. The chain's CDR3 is CASSYSKSTGFGYTF. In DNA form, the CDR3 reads TGTGCCAGCAGTTACTCGAAGTCGACAGGCTTTGGCTACACCTTC.

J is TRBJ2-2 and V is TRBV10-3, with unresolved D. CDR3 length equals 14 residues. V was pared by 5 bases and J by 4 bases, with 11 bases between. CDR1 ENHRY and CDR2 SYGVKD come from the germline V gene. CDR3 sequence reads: CAISKDRATGELFF. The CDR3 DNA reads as TGTGCCATCAGTAAGGACCGGGCCACCGGGGAGCTGTTTTTT.

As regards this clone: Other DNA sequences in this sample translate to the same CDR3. The CDR3 sequence is CASSPPGSTEAFF. CDR3 DNA: TGTGCCAGCAGCCCTCCAGGGAGCACTGAAGCTTTCTTT. The rearrangement links TRBV3-1 (or the pseudogene TRBV3-2) to TRBJ1-1; D is perhaps TRBD1 (5 bases). Germline V gives CDR1 LGHDT, CDR2 YNNKEL (reference sequence). Trimming cost V 4 bases and J 4 bases, with 10 bases left between them. CDR3 length equals 13 residues.

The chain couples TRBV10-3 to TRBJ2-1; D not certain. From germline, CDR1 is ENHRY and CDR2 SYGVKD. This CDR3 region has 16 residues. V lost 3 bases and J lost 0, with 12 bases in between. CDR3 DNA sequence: TGTGCCATCAGTGATCGGGCCTACTACTCCTACAATGAGCAGTTCTTC. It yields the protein CAISDRAYYSYNEQFF.

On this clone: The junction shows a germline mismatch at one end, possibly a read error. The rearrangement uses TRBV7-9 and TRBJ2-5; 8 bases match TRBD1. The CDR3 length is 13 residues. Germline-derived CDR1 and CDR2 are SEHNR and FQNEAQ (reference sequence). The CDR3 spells CASSLGTGEVQYF. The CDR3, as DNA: TGTGCCAGCAGTTTAGGGACAGGAGAGGTCCAGTACTTC.

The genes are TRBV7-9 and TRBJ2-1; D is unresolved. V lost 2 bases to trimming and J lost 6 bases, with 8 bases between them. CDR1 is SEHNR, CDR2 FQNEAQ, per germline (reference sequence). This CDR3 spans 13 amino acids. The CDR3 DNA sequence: TGTGCCAGCAGCTTACCCTCAGGCAATGAGCAGTTCTTC. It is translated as CASSLPSGNEQFF. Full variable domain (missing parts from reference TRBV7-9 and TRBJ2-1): DTGVSQNPRHKITKRGQNVTFRCDPISEHNRLYWYRQTLGQGPEFLTYFQNEAQLEKSRLLSDRFSAERPKGSFSTLEIQRTEQGDSAMYLCASSLPSGNEQFFGPGTRLTVL.

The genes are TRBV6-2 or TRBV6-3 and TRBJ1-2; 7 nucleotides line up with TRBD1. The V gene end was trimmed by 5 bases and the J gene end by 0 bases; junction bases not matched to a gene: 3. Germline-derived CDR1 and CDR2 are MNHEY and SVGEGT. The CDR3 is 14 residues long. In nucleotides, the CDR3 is TGTGCCAGCAGTCCCCAGGGGGCTAACTATGGCTACACCTTC. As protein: CASSPQGANYGYTF.

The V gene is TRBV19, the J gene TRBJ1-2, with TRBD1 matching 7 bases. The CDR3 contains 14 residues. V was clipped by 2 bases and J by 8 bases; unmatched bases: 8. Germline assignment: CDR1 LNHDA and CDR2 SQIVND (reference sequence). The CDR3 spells CASSIRWTGEGYTF. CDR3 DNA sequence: TGTGCCAGTAGTATACGATGGACAGGAGAAGGCTACACCTTC.